Listed below are T cell receptor beta chains from one sample, sequenced in a study of blood T cell repertoires in COVID-19. Using immunoSEQ multiplex PCR, the repertoire was profiled, and TCRdb retains in-frame clones only, with some absent. The table lists fewer than 150,000 clones, about 88% of them singletons. The specimen was peripheral blood. The receptor source for this set is a man aged 50 to 60 with active or convalescent COVID-19. CDR3s include the opening cysteine and the closing phenylalanine or tryptophan. D genes are given only for firm matches. The listing skips clone size in some rows; elsewhere it reads once, few, many or a size class.

J gene	V gene	clone size	D gene	CDR3 protein	CDR3 DNA
TRBJ2-5	TRBV7-9	NA	NA	CASSPSGTGVLGETQYF	TGTGCCAGCAGCCCTTCAGGCACGGGGGTCCTAGGAGAGACCCAGTACTTC
TRBJ1-4	TRBV6-5	NA	NA	CASRLTGSNEKLFF	TGTGCCAGCAGATTAACAGGGTCTAATGAAAAACTGTTTTTT
TRBJ2-3	TRBV5-8	NA	NA	CASSRGKARQDTQYF	TGTGCCAGCAGCAGGGGGAAGGCGAGACAAGATACGCAGTATTTT
TRBJ1-1	TRBV6-5	NA	NA	CASSYVTASETEAFF	TGTGCCAGCAGTTACGTGACGGCAAGCGAAACTGAAGCTTTCTTT
TRBJ1-2	TRBV24-1	NA	NA	CATSDWGGDYGYTF	TGTGCCACCAGTGATTGGGGGGGGGACTATGGCTACACCTTC
TRBJ1-5	TRBV4-1	NA	NA	CASSQEGWDQPQHF	TGCGCCAGCAGCCAAGAGGGCTGGGATCAGCCCCAGCATTTT
TRBJ2-1	TRBV25-1	NA	NA	CASLSDLSSYNEQFF	TGTGCCAGCCTATCGGACTTGAGCTCCTACAATGAGCAGTTCTTC
TRBJ1-1	TRBV27	NA	NA	CASSLLQNTEAFF	TGTGCCAGCAGTTTATTACAGAACACTGAAGCTTTCTTT
TRBJ1-1	TRBV25-1	NA	NA	CASSESLRGRAFF	TGTGCCAGCAGTGAATCTCTAAGGGGGAGAGCTTTCTTT
TRBJ1-5	TRBV29-1	NA	NA	CSVDLGTGQPQHF	TGCAGCGTTGATTTAGGGACTGGGCAGCCCCAGCATTTT
TRBJ2-3	TRBV28	NA	TRBD1	CASRSRQGRGDTQYF	TGTGCCAGCAGATCTAGACAGGGGCGGGGAGATACGCAGTATTTT
TRBJ1-6	TRBV19	NA	TRBD1	CASSTRTGLNSPLHF	TGTGCCAGTAGTACCCGGACAGGCCTTAATTCACCCCTCCACTTT
TRBJ1-1	TRBV5-1	NA	NA	CASSLVGGGTEAFF	TGCGCCAGCAGCTTGGTCGGGGGTGGCACTGAAGCTTTCTTT
TRBJ2-7	TRBV19	NA	TRBD2	CASSQTSGRSYEQYF	TGTGCCAGTAGTCAGACTAGCGGGAGGTCCTACGAGCAGTACTTC
TRBJ2-6	TRBV19	NA	NA	CASSTRESGANVLTF	TGTGCCAGTAGTACCAGGGAATCTGGGGCCAACGTCCTGACTTTC
TRBJ2-7	TRBV19	once	TRBD1	CASSYPGQGYEQYF	TGTGCCAGTAGTTATCCGGGACAGGGTTACGAGCAGTACTTC
TRBJ1-6	TRBV4-3	NA	TRBD1	CASSQGDRVNSPLHF	TGCGCCAGCAGCCAAGGGGACAGGGTGAATTCACCCCTCCACTTT
TRBJ2-1	TRBV3-1/TRBV3-2	NA	TRBD2	CASSQAAGYNEQFF	TGTGCCAGCAGCCAAGCAGCGGGATACAATGAGCAGTTCTTC
TRBJ1-6	TRBV28	few	TRBD1	CASKQGYNSPLHF	TGTGCCAGCAAACAGGGGTATAATTCACCCCTCCACTTT
TRBJ2-7	TRBV11-2	NA	NA	CASSLEARSYEQYF	TGTGCCAGCAGCTTAGAGGCCCGATCCTACGAGCAGTACTTC
TRBJ2-3	TRBV2	NA	NA	CASEFGRGTDTQYF	TGTGCCAGCGAGTTCGGGCGGGGAACAGATACGCAGTATTTT
TRBJ2-7	TRBV20-1	NA	NA	CSARVSYEQYF	TGCAGTGCTAGAGTATCCTACGAGCAGTACTTC
TRBJ2-7	TRBV28	few	NA	CASRSNQDYEQYF	TGTGCCAGCAGGAGTAATCAAGACTACGAGCAGTACTTC
TRBJ1-1	TRBV20-1	NA	NA	CSAKLQAEAFF	TGCAGTGCCAAACTTCAGGCTGAAGCTTTCTTT
TRBJ1-1	TRBV6-5	NA	NA	CASRPTEMNTEAFF	TGTGCCAGCAGACCGACAGAAATGAACACTGAAGCTTTCTTT
TRBJ2-7	TRBV6-5	NA	NA	CASSYSAFGSYEQYF	TGTGCCAGCAGTTACTCGGCATTTGGCTCCTACGAGCAGTACTTC
TRBJ2-3	TRBV10-1	NA	NA	CASRSGTTDTQYF	TGCGCCAGCAGATCCGGGACTACAGATACGCAGTATTTT
TRBJ2-7	TRBV4-2	few	NA	CASSQEGRRAYEQYF	TGTGCCAGCAGCCAAGAGGGTAGGAGGGCATACGAGCAGTACTTC
TRBJ2-7	TRBV27	NA	NA	CASRHSYEQYF	TGTGCCAGCAGGCATAGTTACGAGCAGTACTTC
TRBJ1-5	TRBV18	NA	TRBD1	CASSETGFGQPQHF	TGTGCCAGCTCAGAGACAGGGTTCGGTCAGCCCCAGCATTTT
TRBJ1-5	TRBV6-1	NA	NA	CASSEPATVSNQPQHF	TGTGCCAGCAGTGAACCGGCGACAGTGAGCAATCAGCCCCAGCATTTT
TRBJ1-1	TRBV27	NA	NA	CASSSGGTEAFF	TGTGCCAGCAGTAGCGGAGGGACTGAAGCTTTCTTT
TRBJ1-2	TRBV24-1	few	TRBD1	CATSDFFDRGMEGYTF	TGTGCCACCAGTGATTTCTTCGACAGGGGGATGGAAGGCTACACCTTC
TRBJ2-1	TRBV19	NA	NA	CASSISDNEQFF	TGTGCCAGTAGTATTAGCGACAATGAGCAGTTCTTC
TRBJ2-1	TRBV27	NA	NA	CASSFLQPGGDNEQFF	TGTGCCAGCAGCTTTCTACAGCCCGGCGGGGACAATGAGCAGTTCTTC
TRBJ1-1	TRBV5-4	NA	NA	CASSLPGGTEAFF	TGTGCCAGCAGCTTGCCGGGGGGCACTGAAGCTTTCTTT
TRBJ2-7	TRBV7-9	NA	TRBD2	CASSPTTSGRGHEQYF	TGTGCCAGCAGCCCCACGACTAGCGGGAGAGGCCACGAGCAGTACTTC
TRBJ2-2	TRBV14	NA	NA	CASRLGGRRTGELFF	TGTGCCAGCAGACTCGGGGGGCGTCGGACCGGGGAGCTGTTTTTT
TRBJ2-7	TRBV6-2/TRBV6-3	NA	TRBD1	CASSFGTGSSYEQYF	TGTGCCAGCAGTTTCGGGACAGGTTCCTCCTACGAGCAGTACTTC
TRBJ2-1	TRBV11-2	NA	TRBD2	CASSLRPLAGGYNEQFF	TGTGCCAGCAGCTTACGCCCTCTAGCGGGAGGGTACAATGAGCAGTTCTTC
TRBJ2-1	TRBV5-1	NA	NA	CASSLELALGEQFF	TGCGCCAGCAGCTTGGAGCTGGCTCTAGGAGAGCAGTTCTTC
TRBJ2-3	TRBV7-8	NA	NA	CASSKGESTQYF	TGTGCCAGCAGCAAGGGGGAGAGTACGCAGTATTTT
TRBJ2-7	TRBV30	NA	NA	CAWSVQNRQYF	TGTGCCTGGAGTGTACAAAACAGGCAGTACTTC
TRBJ1-2	TRBV28	NA	NA	CASNLVGDYGYTF	TGTGCCAGCAACCTGGTAGGGGACTATGGCTACACCTTC
TRBJ2-7	TRBV18	NA	NA	CASSPYLTYEQYF	TGTGCCAGCTCACCGTACCTTACTTACGAGCAGTACTTC
TRBJ1-1	TRBV10-3	NA	NA	CATGERQDTEAFF	TGTGCCACCGGGGAGCGACAGGACACTGAAGCTTTCTTT
TRBJ2-1	TRBV2	NA	TRBD2	CASTPRLAVYNEQFF	TGTGCCAGTACCCCCAGACTAGCAGTTTACAATGAGCAGTTCTTC
TRBJ1-5	TRBV27	NA	NA	CASSLDSSRQPQHF	TGTGCCAGCAGTTTAGACAGTAGCCGTCAGCCCCAGCATTTT
TRBJ1-1	TRBV7-2	once	TRBD1	CASSPRTGGGVDTEAFF	TGTGCCAGCAGCCCCCGGACAGGGGGCGGTGTCGACACTGAAGCTTTCTTT
TRBJ1-2	TRBV28	NA	NA	CASSSPDRPNYGYTF	TGTGCCAGCAGTTCCCCGGACAGACCTAACTATGGCTACACCTTC
TRBJ2-1	TRBV6-2/TRBV6-3	NA	NA	CASSYTPDSPAEQFF	TGTGCCAGCAGTTACACCCCTGACAGTCCAGCTGAGCAGTTCTTC
TRBJ2-6	TRBV4-2	NA	TRBD2	CASSPWGGAGANVLTF	TGTGCCAGCAGCCCTTGGGGGGGGGCTGGGGCCAACGTCCTGACTTTC
TRBJ2-5	TRBV9	NA	NA	CASSPTQGLGETQYF	TGTGCCAGCAGCCCGACTCAGGGGCTTGGGGAGACCCAGTACTTC
TRBJ2-2	TRBV7-2	NA	NA	CASSLGGGWTTGELFF	TGTGCCAGCAGCTTAGGAGGGGGATGGACCACCGGGGAGCTGTTTTTT
TRBJ2-1	TRBV5-1	NA	NA	CASSPDERGWNEQFF	TGCGCCAGCAGCCCGGACGAACGGGGTTGGAATGAGCAGTTCTTC